This T cell receptor (beta chain) was profiled in a study of T cell responses to AZD1222 COVID-19 vaccine. The table came from immunoSEQ multiplex PCR; TCRdb's copy has only in-frame clones and leaves some out. Among about 110,000 clones listed, 90% to 95% were seen once. This CDR3 has 15 amino acids. Trimming stripped 5 bases from V and 2 bases from J, with 13 bases between. The germline gives CDR1 SGHTA, CDR2 FQGTGA. The J gene is TRBJ2-1, the V gene TRBV7-3, with D perhaps matching TRBD2 (6 bases). This TCR derives from an adult in good health. The specimen was peripheral blood, collected on day 0 of AZD1222 vaccination. The CDR3 sequence: CASSPLAGPYNEQFF. CDR3 DNA: TGTGCCAGCAGCCCCCTCGCGGGACCCTACAATGAGCAGTTCTTC.